The clone carrying this TCR beta chain has ten or more counts. Its cognate antigen is unknown. This sample stems from a study of neurological immune-mediated disorders. Study-wide results and caveats: Patients with HTLV-1-associated myelopathy had the highest level of TCR clonal expansion, whereas patients with multiple sclerosis had the lowest level, falling beneath the level found in healthy controls.

The cDNA was synthesized by means of template-switch 5'RACE, which was carried out with 10-nucleotide random UMIs. Over 200 million TCR-beta sequences from 15-18 subjects were obtained in each sequencing run. TCRdb reanalysed the 5' RACE reads using MiXCR and keeps one entry per CDR3 protein. The sample records tens of thousands of distinct CDR3 sequences, about 25% being singletons. Sequencing was carried out using PBMCs. This TCR was sampled from a woman in her 70s in good health.

For the CDR3, the DNA is TGTGCCAGCAGTTTACTAGGTTCAGGGGGCGCGGAGACCCAGTACTTC. Protein: CASSLLGSGGAETQYF. The chain links TRBV27 to TRBJ2-5; TRBD1 agrees at 8 bases. Germline CDR1 reads MNHEY; CDR2 reads SMNVEV (reference sequence). V lost 2 bases, J lost 5 bases, and 10 bases stayed unmatched. The CDR3 loop spans 16 amino acids.